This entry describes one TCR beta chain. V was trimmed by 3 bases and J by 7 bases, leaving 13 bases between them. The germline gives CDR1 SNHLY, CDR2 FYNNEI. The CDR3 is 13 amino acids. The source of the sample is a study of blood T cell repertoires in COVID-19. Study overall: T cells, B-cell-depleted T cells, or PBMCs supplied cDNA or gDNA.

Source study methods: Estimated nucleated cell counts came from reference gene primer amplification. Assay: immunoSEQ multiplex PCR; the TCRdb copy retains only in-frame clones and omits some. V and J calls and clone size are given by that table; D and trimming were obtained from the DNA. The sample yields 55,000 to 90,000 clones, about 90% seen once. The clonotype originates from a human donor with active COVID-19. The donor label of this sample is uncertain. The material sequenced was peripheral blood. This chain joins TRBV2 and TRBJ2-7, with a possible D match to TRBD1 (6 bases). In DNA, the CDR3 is TGTGCCAGCAGTGAGGCTGCCCAGGGGGAGCAGTACTTC. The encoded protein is CASSEAAQGEQYF. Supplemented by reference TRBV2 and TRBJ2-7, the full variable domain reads EPEVTQTPSHQVTQMGQEVILRCVPISNHLYFYWYRQILGQKVEFLVSFYNNEISEKSEIFDDQFSVERPDGSNFTLKIRSTKLEDSAMYFCASSEAAQGEQYFGPGTRLTVT.